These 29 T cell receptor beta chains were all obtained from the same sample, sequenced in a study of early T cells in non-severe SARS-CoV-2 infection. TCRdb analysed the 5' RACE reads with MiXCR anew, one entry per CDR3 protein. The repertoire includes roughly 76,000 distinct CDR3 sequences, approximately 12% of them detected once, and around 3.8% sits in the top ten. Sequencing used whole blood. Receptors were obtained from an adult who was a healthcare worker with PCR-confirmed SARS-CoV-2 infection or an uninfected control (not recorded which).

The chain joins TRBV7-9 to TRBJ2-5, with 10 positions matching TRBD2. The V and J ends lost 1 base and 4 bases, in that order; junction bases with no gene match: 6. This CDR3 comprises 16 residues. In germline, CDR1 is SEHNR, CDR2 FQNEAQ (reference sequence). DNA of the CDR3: TGTGCCAGCAGCTTAGGCCTAGCGGGAGTAGCAGAGACCCAGTACTTC. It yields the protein CASSLGLAGVAETQYF.

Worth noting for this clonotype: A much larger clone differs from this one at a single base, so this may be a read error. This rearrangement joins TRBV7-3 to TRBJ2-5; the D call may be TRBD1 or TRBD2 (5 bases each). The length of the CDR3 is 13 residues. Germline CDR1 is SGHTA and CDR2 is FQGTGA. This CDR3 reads CVSSRGTKETQYF. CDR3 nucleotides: TGTGTCAGCAGCAGAGGGACGAAAGAGACCCAGTACTTC.

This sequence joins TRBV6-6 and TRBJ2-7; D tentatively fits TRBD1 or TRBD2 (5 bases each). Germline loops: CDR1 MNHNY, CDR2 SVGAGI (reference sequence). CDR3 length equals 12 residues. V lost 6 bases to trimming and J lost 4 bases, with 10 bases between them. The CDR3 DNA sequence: TGTGCCAGCAGAACCTGGGGGTACGAGCAGTACTTC. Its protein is CASRTWGYEQYF.

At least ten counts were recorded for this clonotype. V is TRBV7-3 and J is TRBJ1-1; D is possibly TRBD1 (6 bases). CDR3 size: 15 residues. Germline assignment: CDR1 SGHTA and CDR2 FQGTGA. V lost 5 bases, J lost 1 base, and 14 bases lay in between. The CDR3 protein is CASSPGQTQNTEAFF. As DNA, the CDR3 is TGTGCCAGCAGCCCAGGACAGACCCAGAACACTGAAGCTTTCTTT. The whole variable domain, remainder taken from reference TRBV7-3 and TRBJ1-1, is GAGVSQTPSNKVTEKGKYVELRCDPISGHTALYWYRQSLGQGPEFLIYFQGTGAADDSGLPNDRFFAVRPEGSVSTLKIQRTERGDSAVYLCASSPGQTQNTEAFFGQGTRLTVV.

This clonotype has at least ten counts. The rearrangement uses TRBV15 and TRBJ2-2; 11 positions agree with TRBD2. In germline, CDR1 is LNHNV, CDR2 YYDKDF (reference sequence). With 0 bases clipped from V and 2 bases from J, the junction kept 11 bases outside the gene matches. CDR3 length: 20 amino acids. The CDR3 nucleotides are TGTGCCACCAGCAGAGATGGCGCGGTACTAGCGGGAGCTAACACCGGGGAGCTGTTTTTT. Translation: CATSRDGAVLAGANTGELFF. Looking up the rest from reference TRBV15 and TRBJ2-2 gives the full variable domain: DAMVIQNPRYQVTQFGKPVTLSCSQTLNHNVMYWYQQKSSQAPKLLFHYYDKDFNNEADTPDNFQSRRPNTSFCFLDIRSPGLGDTAMYLCATSRDGAVLAGANTGELFFGEGSRLTVL.

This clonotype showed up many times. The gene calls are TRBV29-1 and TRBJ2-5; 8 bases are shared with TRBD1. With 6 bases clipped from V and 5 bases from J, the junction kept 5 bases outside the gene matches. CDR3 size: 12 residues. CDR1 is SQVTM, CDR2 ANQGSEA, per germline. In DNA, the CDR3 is TGCAGCGTGGACAGGGCGGCGGAGACCCAGTACTTC. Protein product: CSVDRAAETQYF.

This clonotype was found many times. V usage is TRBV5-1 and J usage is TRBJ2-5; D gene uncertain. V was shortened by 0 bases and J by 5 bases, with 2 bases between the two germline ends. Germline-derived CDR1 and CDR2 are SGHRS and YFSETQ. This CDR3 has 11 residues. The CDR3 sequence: CASSLDETQYF. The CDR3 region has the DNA TGCGCCAGCAGCTTGGACGAGACCCAGTACTTC.

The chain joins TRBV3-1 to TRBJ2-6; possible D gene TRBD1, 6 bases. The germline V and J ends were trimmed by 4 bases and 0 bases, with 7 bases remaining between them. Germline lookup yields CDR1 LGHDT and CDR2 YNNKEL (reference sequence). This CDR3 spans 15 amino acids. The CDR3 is CASSPRGSGANVLTF. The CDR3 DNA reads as TGTGCCAGCAGCCCCAGGGGCTCTGGGGCCAACGTCCTGACTTTC. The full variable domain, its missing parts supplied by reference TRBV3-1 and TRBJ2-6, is DTAVSQTPKYLVTQMGNDKSIKCEQNLGHDTMYWYKQDSKKFLKIMFSYNNKELIINETVPNRFSPKSPDKAHLNLHINSLELGDSAVYFCASSPRGSGANVLTFGAGSRLTVL.

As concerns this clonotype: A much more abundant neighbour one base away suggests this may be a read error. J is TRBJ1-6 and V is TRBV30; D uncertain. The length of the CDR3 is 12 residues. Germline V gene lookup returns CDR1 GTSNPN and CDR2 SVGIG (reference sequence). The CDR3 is CAWSTGSSPLYF. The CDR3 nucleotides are TGTGCCTGGTCGACGGGAAGTTCACCCCTCTACTTT.

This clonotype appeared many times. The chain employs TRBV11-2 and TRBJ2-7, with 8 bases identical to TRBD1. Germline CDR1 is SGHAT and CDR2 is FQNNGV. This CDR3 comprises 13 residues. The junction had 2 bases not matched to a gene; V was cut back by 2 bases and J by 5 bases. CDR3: CASSLQGADEQYF. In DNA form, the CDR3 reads TGTGCCAGCAGCTTACAGGGGGCAGACGAGCAGTACTTC. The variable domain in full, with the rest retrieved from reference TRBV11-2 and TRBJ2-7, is EAGVAQSPRYKIIEKRQSVAFWCNPISGHATLYWYQQILGQGPKLLIQFQNNGVVDDSQLPKDRFSAERLKGVDSTLKIQPAKLEDSAVYLCASSLQGADEQYFGPGTRLTVT.

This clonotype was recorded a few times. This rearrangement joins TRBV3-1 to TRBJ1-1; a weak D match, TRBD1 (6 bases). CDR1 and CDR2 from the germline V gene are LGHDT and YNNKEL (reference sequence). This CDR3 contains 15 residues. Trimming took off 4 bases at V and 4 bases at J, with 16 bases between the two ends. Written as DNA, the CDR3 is TGTGCCAGCAGCCCCGGGGGGGCCCGGGGCACTGAAGCTTTCTTT. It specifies CASSPGGARGTEAFF.

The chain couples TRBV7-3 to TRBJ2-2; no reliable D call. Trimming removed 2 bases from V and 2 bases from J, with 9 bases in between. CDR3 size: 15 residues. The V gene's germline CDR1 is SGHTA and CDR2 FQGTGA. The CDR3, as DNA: TGTGCCAGCAGCTTACATCGCGGAAACACCGGGGAGCTGTTTTTT. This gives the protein CASSLHRGNTGELFF.

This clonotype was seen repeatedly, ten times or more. In nucleotides, the CDR3 is TGTGCCAGCAGTTATTCACGACAGGGTTCCTACGAGCAGTACTTC. This encodes CASSYSRQGSYEQYF. This chain links TRBV6-5 with TRBJ2-7; 7 bases agree with TRBD1. J lost 1 base, V lost 3 bases, and 6 bases had no gene match. The V gene's germline CDR1 is MNHEY and CDR2 SVGAGI. The CDR3 is 15 residues long.

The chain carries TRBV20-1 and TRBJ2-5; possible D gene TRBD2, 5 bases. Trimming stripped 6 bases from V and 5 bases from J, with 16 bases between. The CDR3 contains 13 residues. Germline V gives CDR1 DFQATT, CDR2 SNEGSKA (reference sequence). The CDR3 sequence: CSAKNWGDETQYF. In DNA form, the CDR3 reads TGCAGTGCAAAGAATTGGGGAGATGAGACCCAGTACTTC.

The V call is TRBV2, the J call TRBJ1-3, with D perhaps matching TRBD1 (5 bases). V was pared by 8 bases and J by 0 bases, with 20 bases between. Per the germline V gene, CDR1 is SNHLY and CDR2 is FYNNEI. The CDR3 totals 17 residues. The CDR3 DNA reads TGTGCCAGCCTTCTTCGCCGGGACGACCTCTCTGGAAACACCATATATTTT. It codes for CASLLRRDDLSGNTIYF.

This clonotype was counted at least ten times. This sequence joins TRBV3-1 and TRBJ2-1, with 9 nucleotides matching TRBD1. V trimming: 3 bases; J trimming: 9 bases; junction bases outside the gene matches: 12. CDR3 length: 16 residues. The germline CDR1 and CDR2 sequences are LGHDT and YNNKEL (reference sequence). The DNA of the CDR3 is TGTGCCAGCAGCCACCTAGACAGGGGGGCCAAAGGTGAGCAGTTCTTC. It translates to CASSHLDRGAKGEQFF.

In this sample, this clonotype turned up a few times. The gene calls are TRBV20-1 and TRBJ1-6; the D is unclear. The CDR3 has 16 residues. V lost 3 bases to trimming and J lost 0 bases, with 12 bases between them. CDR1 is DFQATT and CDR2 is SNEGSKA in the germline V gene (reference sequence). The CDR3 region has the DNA TGCAGTGCTAGGTCTCGTGGGAGCTCCTATAATTCACCCCTCCACTTT. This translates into CSARSRGSSYNSPLHF.

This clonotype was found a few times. CDR3 in amino acids: CASSPGLSSYNEQFF. The CDR3 DNA sequence: TGTGCCAGCAGCCCGGGACTAAGCTCCTACAATGAGCAGTTCTTC. The gene calls are TRBV7-6 and TRBJ2-1, with 7 positions matching TRBD2. Germline V gives CDR1 SGHVS, CDR2 FNYEAQ. The CDR3 is 15 amino acids. With 5 bases clipped from V and 0 bases from J, the junction kept 4 bases outside the gene matches.

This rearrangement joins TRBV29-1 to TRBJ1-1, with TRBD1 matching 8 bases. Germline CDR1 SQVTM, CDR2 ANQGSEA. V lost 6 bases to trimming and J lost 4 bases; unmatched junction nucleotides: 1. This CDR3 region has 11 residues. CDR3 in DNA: TGCAGCGTCCAGGGGGCCACTGAAGCTTTCTTT. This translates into CSVQGATEAFF.

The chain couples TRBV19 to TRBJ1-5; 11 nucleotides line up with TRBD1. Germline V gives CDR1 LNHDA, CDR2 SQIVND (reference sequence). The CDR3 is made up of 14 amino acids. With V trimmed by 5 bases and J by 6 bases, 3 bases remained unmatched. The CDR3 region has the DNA TGTGCCAGTAGTCCCGGACAGGGGGCTCAGCCCCAGCATTTT. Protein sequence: CASSPGQGAQPQHF.

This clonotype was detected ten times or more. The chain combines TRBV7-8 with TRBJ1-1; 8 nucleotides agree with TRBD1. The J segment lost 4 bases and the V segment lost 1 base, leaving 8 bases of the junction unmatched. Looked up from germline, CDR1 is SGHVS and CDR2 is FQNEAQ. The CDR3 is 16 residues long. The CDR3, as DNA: TGTGCCAGCAGCTTAGTAAGGCCAGGGGGCTTCACTGAAGCTTTCTTT. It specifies CASSLVRPGGFTEAFF.

The DNA for the CDR3 is TGTGCCAGCAGCCCCCGGGACGCTCTTTACGAGCAGTACTTC. Translation: CASSPRDALYEQYF. The chain joins TRBV27 to TRBJ2-7; D is perhaps TRBD1 or TRBD2 (5 bases each). The CDR3 spans 14 residues. With 6 bases removed from V and 4 bases from J, the gap between germline ends came to 16 bases. Germline-derived CDR1 and CDR2 are MNHEY and SMNVEV (reference sequence).

CDR3 nucleotides: TGTGCCAGCAGTTTACACAGAGGGTTGATGGCTTTCTTT. Its translation: CASSLHRGLMAFF. This chain joins TRBV12-3 or TRBV12-4 and TRBJ1-1; D gene unclear. V was clipped by 2 bases and J by 11 bases, with 15 bases between them. This CDR3 has 13 residues.

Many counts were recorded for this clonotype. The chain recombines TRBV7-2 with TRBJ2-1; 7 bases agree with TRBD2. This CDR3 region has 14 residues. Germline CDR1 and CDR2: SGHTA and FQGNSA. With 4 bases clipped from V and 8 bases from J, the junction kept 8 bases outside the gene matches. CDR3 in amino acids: CASSSLWGRDEQFF. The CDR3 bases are TGTGCCAGCAGCTCCCTGTGGGGGAGGGATGAGCAGTTCTTC. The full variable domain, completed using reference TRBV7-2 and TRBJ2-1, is GAGVSQSPSNKVTEKGKDVELRCDPISGHTALYWYRQSLGQGLEFLIYFQGNSAPDKSGLPSDRFSAERTGGSVSTLTIQRTQQEDSAVYLCASSSLWGRDEQFFGPGTRLTVL.

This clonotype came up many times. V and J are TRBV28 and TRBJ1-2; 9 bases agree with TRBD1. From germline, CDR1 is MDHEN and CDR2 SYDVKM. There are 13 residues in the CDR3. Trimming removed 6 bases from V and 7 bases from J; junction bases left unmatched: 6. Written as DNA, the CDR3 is TGTGCCAGCAGACTGAGGGACAGGGCTGGCTACACCTTC. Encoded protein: CASRLRDRAGYTF.

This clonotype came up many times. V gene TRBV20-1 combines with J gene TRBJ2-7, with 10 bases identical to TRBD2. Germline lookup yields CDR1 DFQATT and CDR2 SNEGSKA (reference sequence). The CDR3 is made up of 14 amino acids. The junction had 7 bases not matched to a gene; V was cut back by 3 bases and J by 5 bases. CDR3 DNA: TGCAGTGCTAGGGGACTAGCGAAAGGGGACGAGCAGTACTTC. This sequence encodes CSARGLAKGDEQYF.

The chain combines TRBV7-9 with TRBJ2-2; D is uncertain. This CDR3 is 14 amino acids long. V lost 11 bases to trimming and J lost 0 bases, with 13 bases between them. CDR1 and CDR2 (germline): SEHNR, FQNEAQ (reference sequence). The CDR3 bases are TGTGCCGACCGAGAGACCCCGAACACCGGGGAGCTGTTTTTT. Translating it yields CADRETPNTGELFF.

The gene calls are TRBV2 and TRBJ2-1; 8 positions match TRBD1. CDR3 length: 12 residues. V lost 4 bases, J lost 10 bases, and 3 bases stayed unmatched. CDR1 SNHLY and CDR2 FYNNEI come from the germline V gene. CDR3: CASSVRQGEQFF. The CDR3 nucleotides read TGTGCCAGCAGTGTCCGACAGGGGGAGCAGTTCTTC.

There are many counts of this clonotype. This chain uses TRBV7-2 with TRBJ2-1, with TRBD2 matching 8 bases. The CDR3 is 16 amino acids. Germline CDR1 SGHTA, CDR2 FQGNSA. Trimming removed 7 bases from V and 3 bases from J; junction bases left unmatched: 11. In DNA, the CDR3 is TGTGCCAGCACCACAACAGCGGGAGCAAACTACAATGAGCAGTTCTTC. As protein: CASTTTAGANYNEQFF.